The rows below give T cell receptor beta chains drawn from one sample of a study of OX40 agonist ivuxolimab in advanced cancers. Assay: immunoSEQ multiplex PCR; the TCRdb copy retains only in-frame clones and omits some. This table has 90,000 to 100,000 clones, approximately 95% appearing once. The specimen comprised CD4+ or CD8+ T cells sorted from blood, sampled in a trial of the OX40 agonist ivuxolimab. The receptors were gathered from an adult with an advanced solid tumor such as melanoma, head and neck, liver or kidney cancer. Both conserved end residues are part of each CDR3. The D gene is left open where the match is weak. Only part of the rows carry a size: once, few, many, or a class if the clone is expanded.

cdr3_nt	cdr3_aa	d_call	clone_size	j_call	cdr3_length	v_call
TGTGCCAGCAGTTACGGGACAGGGTCGTATGGCTACACCTTC	CASSYGTGSYGYTF	TRBD1	NA	TRBJ1-2	14	TRBV6-5
TGTGCCAGCAGCTCCCGGGACAGGGGACGGGAAGAGACCCAGTACTTC	CASSSRDRGREETQYF	TRBD1	NA	TRBJ2-5	16	TRBV7-9
TGTGCCAGCAGCGACCTGAATGAGCAGTTCTTC	CASSDLNEQFF	NA	NA	TRBJ2-1	11	TRBV14
TGTGCCAGCGGACTAGCGGGAGCTGTCGGTTACGAGCAGTACTTC	CASGLAGAVGYEQYF	TRBD2	NA	TRBJ2-7	15	TRBV27
TGCGCCAGCAGCCAAGATGGGGGGTACACCGATACGCAGTATTTT	CASSQDGGYTDTQYF	NA	NA	TRBJ2-3	15	TRBV4-3
TGCGCCAGCTGGGGACAGGGGATCGAACAGCCCCAGCATTTT	CASWGQGIEQPQHF	TRBD1	NA	TRBJ1-5	14	TRBV10-2
TGCGCCAGCAGCCAAGGTCCAGCGTCCTCCTACGAGCAGTACTTC	CASSQGPASSYEQYF	NA	NA	TRBJ2-7	15	TRBV4-3
TGTGCCAGAAGCTTGCTTTGTCGGGACAGGGGACCTTTCTTT	CARSLLCRDRGPFF	TRBD1	NA	TRBJ1-1	14	TRBV5-3
TGTGCCACCAGTTCATCCCGGGACAGCGAGCAGTACTTC	CATSSSRDSEQYF	TRBD1	NA	TRBJ2-7	13	TRBV15
TGTGCCAGCAGTTTGACGGTTGGGTCTGAAGCTTTCTTT	CASSLTVGSEAFF	NA	NA	TRBJ1-1	13	TRBV27
TGTGCCAGCAGCCCCTCGAGGGGTTCAAACCTGAACACTGAAGCTTTCTTT	CASSPSRGSNLNTEAFF	NA	NA	TRBJ1-1	17	TRBV2
TGTGCCAGTAGTTCCGGGAACTACGAGCAGTACTTC	CASSSGNYEQYF	NA	NA	TRBJ2-7	12	TRBV19
TGTGCCAGCAGCTTCCGGGTCCGAGATACGCAGTATTTT	CASSFRVRDTQYF	NA	NA	TRBJ2-3	13	TRBV5-6
TGCGCCAGCCGGGGGACAGGGGGGAAGGGAGATGAGCAGTTCTTC	CASRGTGGKGDEQFF	TRBD1	NA	TRBJ2-1	15	TRBV10-1
TGTGCCAGCTCACTAGCGGGAGTCCAAGAGACCCAGTACTTC	CASSLAGVQETQYF	TRBD2	NA	TRBJ2-5	14	TRBV27
TGTGCCAGTGCGGACCCCGGTCAGCCCCAGCATTTT	CASADPGQPQHF	NA	once	TRBJ1-5	12	TRBV19
TGTGCCAGTACCCCCCTTGGGGACAATGAGCAGTTCTTC	CASTPLGDNEQFF	NA	NA	TRBJ2-1	13	TRBV19
TGTGCCAGCAATCCAGCGGGGGCTGGGGAGCTGTTTTTT	CASNPAGAGELFF	TRBD2	NA	TRBJ2-2	13	TRBV2
TGTGCCAGAAGCAGCAGGGGACATTCGAACAATGAGCAGTTCTTC	CARSSRGHSNNEQFF	NA	NA	TRBJ2-1	15	TRBV5-3
TGTGCCAGCAGCGTAGATGGGCTAGTAACTAGCACAGATACGCAGTATTTT	CASSVDGLVTSTDTQYF	NA	NA	TRBJ2-3	17	TRBV9
TGTGCCAGCAGCCCGCTAGACAGCAATCAGCCCCAGCATTTT	CASSPLDSNQPQHF	NA	NA	TRBJ1-5	14	TRBV7-9
TGCGCCAGCAGCTTGGAGACAGGGTTCTCCTACGAGCAGTACTTC	CASSLETGFSYEQYF	TRBD1	NA	TRBJ2-7	15	TRBV5-1
TGTGCCACCAGCAGAGAAAGCGGGTATGTTTACGAGCAGTACTTC	CATSRESGYVYEQYF	NA	NA	TRBJ2-7	15	TRBV15
TGTGCCAGCAGCTTAGATTCGTCTATGGGGACCCAGTACTTC	CASSLDSSMGTQYF	NA	NA	TRBJ2-5	14	TRBV7-9
TGTGCCAGCAGCGACTCTTGGGGGACTGAAGCTTTCTTT	CASSDSWGTEAFF	NA	NA	TRBJ1-1	13	TRBV7-9
TGTGCCAGCAGCTTAGCGGGGGGGGGCTACGAGCAGTACTTC	CASSLAGGGYEQYF	TRBD2	NA	TRBJ2-7	14	TRBV7-6
TGTGCCAGCAGTGAAGGGGGACAGGGTATCTATGAGCAGTTCTTC	CASSEGGQGIYEQFF	TRBD1	NA	TRBJ2-1	15	TRBV6-1
TGTGCCAGCAGAGAAAGACAGGGCCGGGCTTGGAACACTGAAGCTTTCTTT	CASRERQGRAWNTEAFF	TRBD1	NA	TRBJ1-1	17	TRBV6-1
TGTGCCAGCAGCTTGGGGTCAGGGTGGGCTTTCTTT	CASSLGSGWAFF	NA	NA	TRBJ1-1	12	TRBV5-6
TGTGCCAGCAGCTCCCCCCAGACGGGAAACACCATATATTTT	CASSSPQTGNTIYF	NA	NA	TRBJ1-3	14	TRBV7-9
TGTGCCAGTAGTATGACAGTGGCAGAAGGGCTTATCTATGGCTACACCTTC	CASSMTVAEGLIYGYTF	NA	NA	TRBJ1-2	17	TRBV19
TGCGCCAGCAGCCATTCGGGGACAGGGATGTACGAGCAGTACTTC	CASSHSGTGMYEQYF	TRBD1	NA	TRBJ2-7	15	TRBV4-3